This T cell receptor beta chain was observed in a study of shared clonotypes between healthy human individuals. Germline-derived CDR1 and CDR2 are GTSNPN and SVGIG (reference sequence). CDR3 length equals 13 residues. Trimming removed 6 bases from V and 2 bases from J, with 10 bases in between. Sequencing used immunoSEQ multiplex PCR; TCRdb keeps in-frame clones, though not all of them. The data show roughly 1,600,000 clones, less than 99% seen once. This clone has only one observation. The TCR originated in a man aged 30 to 45 in good health. The rearrangement joins TRBV30 to TRBJ2-2; either TRBD1 or TRBD2 may supply D (5 bases each). The specimen was naive CD4+ T cells sorted from blood. Subset specified: CD45RA+ positively selected. The CDR3 protein is CACRDHNTGELFF. The CDR3 DNA follows: TGTGCCTGCCGGGACCATAACACCGGGGAGCTGTTTTTT.